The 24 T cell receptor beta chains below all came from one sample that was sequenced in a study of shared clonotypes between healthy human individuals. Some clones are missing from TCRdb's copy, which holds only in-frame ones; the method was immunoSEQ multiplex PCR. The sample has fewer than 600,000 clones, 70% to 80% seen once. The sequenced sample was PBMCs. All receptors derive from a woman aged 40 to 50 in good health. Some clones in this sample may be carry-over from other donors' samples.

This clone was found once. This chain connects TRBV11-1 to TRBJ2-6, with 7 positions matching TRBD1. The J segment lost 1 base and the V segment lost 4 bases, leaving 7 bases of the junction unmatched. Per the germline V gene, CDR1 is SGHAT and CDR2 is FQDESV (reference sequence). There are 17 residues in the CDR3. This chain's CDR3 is CASSSPGQRSGANVLTF. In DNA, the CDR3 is TGTGCCAGCAGCTCACCGGGACAGCGGTCTGGGGCCAACGTCCTGACTTTC.

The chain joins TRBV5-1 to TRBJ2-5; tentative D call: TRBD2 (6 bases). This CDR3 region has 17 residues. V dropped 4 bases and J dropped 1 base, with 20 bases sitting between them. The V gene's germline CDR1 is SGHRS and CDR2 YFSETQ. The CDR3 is CASSVGGGSNLQETQYF. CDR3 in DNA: TGCGCCAGCAGCGTGGGAGGAGGCAGCAACCTCCAAGAGACCCAGTACTTC.

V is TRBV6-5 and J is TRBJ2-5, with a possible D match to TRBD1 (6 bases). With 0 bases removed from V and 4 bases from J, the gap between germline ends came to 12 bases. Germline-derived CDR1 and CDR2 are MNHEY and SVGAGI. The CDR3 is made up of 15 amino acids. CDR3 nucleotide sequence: TGTGCCAGCAGTTACTCCCCCAGAGGGGGAGAGACCCAGTACTTC. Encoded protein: CASSYSPRGGETQYF.

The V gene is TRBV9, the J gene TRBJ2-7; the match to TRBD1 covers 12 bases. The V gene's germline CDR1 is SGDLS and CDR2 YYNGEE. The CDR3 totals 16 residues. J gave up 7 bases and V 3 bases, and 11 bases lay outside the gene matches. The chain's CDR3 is CASSASIGTGGGEQYF. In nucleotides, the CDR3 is TGTGCCAGCAGCGCCTCCATCGGGACAGGGGGCGGTGAGCAGTACTTC.

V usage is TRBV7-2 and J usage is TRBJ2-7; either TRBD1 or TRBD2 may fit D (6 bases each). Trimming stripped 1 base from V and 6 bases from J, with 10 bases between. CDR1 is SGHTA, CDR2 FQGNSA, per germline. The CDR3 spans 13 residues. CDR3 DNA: TGTGCCAGCAGCTTAGAAGGGGGGCTCGAGCAGTACTTC. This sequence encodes CASSLEGGLEQYF.

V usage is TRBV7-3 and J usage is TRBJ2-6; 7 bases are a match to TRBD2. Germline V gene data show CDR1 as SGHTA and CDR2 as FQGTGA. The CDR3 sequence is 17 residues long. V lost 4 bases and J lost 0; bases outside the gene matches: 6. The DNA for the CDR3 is TGTGCCAGCAGCTGGGAGGGACGCTACTCTGGGGCCAACGTCCTGACTTTC. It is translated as CASSWEGRYSGANVLTF.

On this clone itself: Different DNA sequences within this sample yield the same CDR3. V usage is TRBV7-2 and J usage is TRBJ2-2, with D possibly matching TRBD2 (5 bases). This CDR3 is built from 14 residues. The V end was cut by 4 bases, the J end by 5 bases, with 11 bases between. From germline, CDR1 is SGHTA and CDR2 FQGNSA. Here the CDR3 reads CASSYRTGTGELFF. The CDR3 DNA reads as TGTGCCAGCAGCTACCGGACGGGGACCGGGGAGCTGTTTTTT.

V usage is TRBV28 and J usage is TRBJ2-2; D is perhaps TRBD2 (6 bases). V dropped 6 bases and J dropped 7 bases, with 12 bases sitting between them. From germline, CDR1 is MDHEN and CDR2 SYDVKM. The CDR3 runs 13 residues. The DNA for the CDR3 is TGTGCCAGCAGCCCCGGGAGAGGCGGGGAGCTGTTTTTT. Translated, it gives CASSPGRGGELFF.

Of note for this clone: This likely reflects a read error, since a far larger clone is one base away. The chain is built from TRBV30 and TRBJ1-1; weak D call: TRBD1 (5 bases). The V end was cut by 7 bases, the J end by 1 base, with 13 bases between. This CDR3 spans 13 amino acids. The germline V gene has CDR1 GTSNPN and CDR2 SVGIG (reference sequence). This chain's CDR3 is CASGHPQNTEAFF. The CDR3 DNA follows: TGTGCCTCAGGACACCCCCAGAACACTGAAGCTTTCTTT.

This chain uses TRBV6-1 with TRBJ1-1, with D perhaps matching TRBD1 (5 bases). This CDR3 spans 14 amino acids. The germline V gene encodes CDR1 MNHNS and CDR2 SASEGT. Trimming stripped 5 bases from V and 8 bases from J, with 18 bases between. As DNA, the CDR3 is TGTGCCAGCAGTTGGGTACTGGGGGTTGGGGAAGCTTTCTTT. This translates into CASSWVLGVGEAFF.

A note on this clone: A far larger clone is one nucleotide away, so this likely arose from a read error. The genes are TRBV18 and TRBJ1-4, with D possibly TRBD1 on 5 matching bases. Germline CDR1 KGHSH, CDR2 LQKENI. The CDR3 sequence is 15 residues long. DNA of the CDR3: TGTGCCAGCTCACCACAGGGGACTTCAAATGAAAAACCGTTTTTT. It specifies CASSPQGTSNEKPFF.

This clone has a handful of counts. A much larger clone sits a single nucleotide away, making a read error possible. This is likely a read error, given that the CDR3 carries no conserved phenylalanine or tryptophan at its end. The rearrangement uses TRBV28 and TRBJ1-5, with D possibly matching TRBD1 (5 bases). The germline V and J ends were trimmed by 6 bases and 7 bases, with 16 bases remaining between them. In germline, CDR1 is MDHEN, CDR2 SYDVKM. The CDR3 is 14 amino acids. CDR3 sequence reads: CASRAGSWAQPQHL. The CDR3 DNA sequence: TGTGCCAGCAGGGCAGGGTCCTGGGCGCAGCCCCAGCATCTT.

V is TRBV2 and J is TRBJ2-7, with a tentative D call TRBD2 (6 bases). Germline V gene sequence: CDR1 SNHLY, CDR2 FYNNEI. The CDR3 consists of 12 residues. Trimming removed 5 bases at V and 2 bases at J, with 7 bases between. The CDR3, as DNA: TGTGCCAGCAGTCGGGAGCCCTACGAGCAGTACTTC. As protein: CASSREPYEQYF. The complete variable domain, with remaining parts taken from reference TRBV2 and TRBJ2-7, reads EPEVTQTPSHQVTQMGQEVILRCVPISNHLYFYWYRQILGQKVEFLVSFYNNEISEKSEIFDDQFSVERPDGSNFTLKIRSTKLEDSAMYFCASSREPYEQYFGPGTRLTVT.

The CDR3 region has the DNA TGTGCCAGCAGCTCGAGGACGGGGAGCTCCTACAATGAGCAGTTCTTC. As protein: CASSSRTGSSYNEQFF. The chain links TRBV11-3 to TRBJ2-1, with D possibly TRBD2 on 5 matching bases. From germline, CDR1 is SGHNT and CDR2 YENEEA. Trimming took 4 bases from V and 0 from J, leaving 13 bases between them. The CDR3 extends over 16 amino acids.

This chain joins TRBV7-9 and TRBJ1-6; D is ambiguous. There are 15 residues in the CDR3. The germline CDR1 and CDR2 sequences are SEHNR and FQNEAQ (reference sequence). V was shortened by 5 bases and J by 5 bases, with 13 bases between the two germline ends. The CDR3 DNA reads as TGTGCCAGCAGCCCACGGACTAATAATAATTCACCCCTCCACTTT. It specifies CASSPRTNNNSPLHF.

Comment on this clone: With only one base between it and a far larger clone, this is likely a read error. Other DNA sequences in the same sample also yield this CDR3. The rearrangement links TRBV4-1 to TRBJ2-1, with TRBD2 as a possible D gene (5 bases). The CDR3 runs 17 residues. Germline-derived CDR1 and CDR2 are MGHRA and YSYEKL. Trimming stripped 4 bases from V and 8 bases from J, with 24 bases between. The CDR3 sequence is CASSPRGSGSSFHEQFF. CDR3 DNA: TGCGCCAGCAGCCCCCGGGGTAGTGGGAGTAGTTTCCATGAGCAGTTCTTC.

CDR3 DNA sequence: TGTGCCAGCAGTCCTAATCCACCGGGACTAGGGGGCGAGCAGTACTTC. This codes for CASSPNPPGLGGEQYF. This chain joins TRBV7-3 and TRBJ2-7; 8 nucleotides align to TRBD2. V lost 6 bases and J lost 6; bases outside the gene matches: 16. This CDR3 is 16 amino acids long. Germline V gives CDR1 SGHTA, CDR2 FQGTGA.

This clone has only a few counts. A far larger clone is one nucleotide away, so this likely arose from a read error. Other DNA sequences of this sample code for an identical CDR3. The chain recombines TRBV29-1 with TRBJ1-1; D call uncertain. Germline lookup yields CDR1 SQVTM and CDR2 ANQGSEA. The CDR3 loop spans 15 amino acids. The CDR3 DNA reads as TGCAGCGCCGATCCTCCTACAAGAGGGAACACTGAAGCTTTCTTC. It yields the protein CSADPPTRGNTEAFF. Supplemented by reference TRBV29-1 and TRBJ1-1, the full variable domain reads SAVISQKPSRDICQRGTSLTIQCQVDSQVTMMFWYRQQPGQSLTLIATANQGSEATYESGFVIDKFPISRPNLTFSTLTVSNMSPEDSSIYLCSADPPTRGNTEAFFGQGTRLTVV.

In nucleotides, the CDR3 is TGTGCCACCAGCAGAGGACCCCGGGACTACCCATACAATGAGCAGTTCTTC. Protein sequence: CATSRGPRDYPYNEQFF. The rearrangement joins TRBV15 to TRBJ2-1, with 7 bases identical to TRBD2. J was trimmed by 4 bases and V by 1 base; bases with no gene match: 10. Germline CDR1 is LNHNV and CDR2 is YYDKDF (reference sequence). The CDR3 extends over 17 amino acids.

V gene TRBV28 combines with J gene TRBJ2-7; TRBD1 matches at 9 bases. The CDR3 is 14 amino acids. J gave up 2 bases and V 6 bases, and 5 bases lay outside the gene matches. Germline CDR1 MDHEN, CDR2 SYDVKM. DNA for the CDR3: TGTGCCAGCAGATTACAGGGGGCGGCCTACGAGCAGTACTTC. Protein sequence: CASRLQGAAYEQYF.

CDR3 coding DNA: TGTGCCAGCAGCCGGGACCAGGCTAACTATGGCTACACCTTC. Protein sequence: CASSRDQANYGYTF. This chain connects TRBV28 to TRBJ1-2; D possibly corresponds to TRBD1 (5 bases). Germline-derived CDR1 and CDR2 are MDHEN and SYDVKM. This CDR3 has 14 amino acids. Deletions cut 6 bases from V and 0 bases from J, with 11 bases between.

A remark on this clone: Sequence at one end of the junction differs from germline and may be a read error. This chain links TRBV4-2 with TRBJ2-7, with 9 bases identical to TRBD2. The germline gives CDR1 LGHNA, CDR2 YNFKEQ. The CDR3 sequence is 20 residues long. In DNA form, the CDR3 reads TGTACCAGCAGCCAAAAATTCGGATGGTCAGTAGCGGGAGTGGTGGTAGAGCAGTACTTC. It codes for CTSSQKFGWSVAGVVVEQYF.

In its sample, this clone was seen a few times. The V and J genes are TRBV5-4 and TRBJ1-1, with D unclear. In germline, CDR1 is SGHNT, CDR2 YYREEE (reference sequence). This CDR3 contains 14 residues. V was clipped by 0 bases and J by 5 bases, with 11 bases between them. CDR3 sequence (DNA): TGTGCCAGCAGCTTGGGAGGGTACGAAACTGAAGCTTTCTTT. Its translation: CASSLGGYETEAFF. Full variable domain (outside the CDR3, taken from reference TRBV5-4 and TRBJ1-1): ETGVTQSPTHLIKTRGQQVTLRCSSQSGHNTVSWYQQALGQGPQFIFQYYREEENGRGNFPPRFSGLQFPNYSSELNVNALELDDSALYLCASSLGGYETEAFFGQGTRLTVV.

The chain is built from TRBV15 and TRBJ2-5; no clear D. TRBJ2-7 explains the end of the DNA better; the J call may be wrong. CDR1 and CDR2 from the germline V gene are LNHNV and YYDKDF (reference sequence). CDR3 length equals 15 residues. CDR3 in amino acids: CATGSYDTGRHEQYF. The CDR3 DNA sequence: TGTGCCACCGGATCCTACGACACCGGGCGCCACGAGCAGTACTTC.